What follows is one T cell receptor (beta chain) and its context. CDR1 MNHNS and CDR2 SASEGT come from the germline V gene. The CDR3 totals 13 residues. Deletions cut 6 bases from V and 4 bases from J, with 10 bases between. The repertoire was sequenced with immunoSEQ multiplex PCR; TCRdb's copy has only in-frame clones and lacks some. The table has roughly 65,000 clones, 65% to 85% seen once. The entry originates in a study of OX40 agonist ivuxolimab in advanced cancers. Across the study: Earlier anti-PD-1, anti-PD-L1 or anti-CTLA-4 therapy was permitted; about 38% had received some.

The specimen was CD4+ or CD8+ T cells sorted from blood, collected in a trial of the OX40 agonist ivuxolimab. The sequence derives from an adult with an advanced solid tumor such as melanoma, head and neck, liver or kidney cancer. This chain joins TRBV6-1 and TRBJ1-3; D is ambiguous. The CDR3 loop is CASRDRWGNTIYF. As DNA, the CDR3 is TGTGCCAGCAGGGATCGCTGGGGAAACACCATATATTTT.